A selection of T cell receptor beta chains follows, all from one sample in a study of T cell responses to AZD1222 COVID-19 vaccine. This table comes from immunoSEQ multiplex PCR, and its TCRdb copy is limited to in-frame clones, with some not included. The sample holds about 150,000 clones, just over 90% seen once. This material consisted of peripheral blood, taken on day 0 of AZD1222 vaccination. These receptors were taken from an adult in good health. CDR3s include the opening cysteine and the closing phenylalanine or tryptophan. Each record gives: J gene, clone size, V gene, D gene, CDR3 DNA, CDR3 protein. A D gene is named only where the DNA matches it firmly. The size field is filled for only some rows; it gives once, few, many or a size class.

>TRBJ1-6|-|TRBV6-5|TRBD1
TGTGCCAGCAGTTACTCGGCAGGGGGCGGTAATTCACCCCTCCACTTT
CASSYSAGGGNSPLHF
>TRBJ2-7|-|TRBV9|-
TGTGCCAGCAGCGTAGGCCCCGGTGCTTACGAGCAGTACTTC
CASSVGPGAYEQYF
>TRBJ1-2|-|TRBV5-4|TRBD1
TGTGCCAGCAGCTTTGGACAGGGAGTATATTACACCTTC
CASSFGQGVYYTF
>TRBJ2-7|-|TRBV4-1|TRBD2
TGCGCCAGCAGCCTTAGCGGGGGTTCCTACGAGCAGTACTTC
CASSLSGGSYEQYF
>TRBJ1-1|once|TRBV5-1|-
TGCGCCAGCAGCTACGAACAGGGATATACTGAAGCTTTCTTT
CASSYEQGYTEAFF
>TRBJ2-2|-|TRBV3-1/TRBV3-2|-
TGTGCCAGTATTTCTTCGGGGGAAACCGGGGAGCTGTTTTTT
CASISSGETGELFF
>TRBJ1-1|once|TRBV19|TRBD1
TGTGCCAGTAAGGGCGAGGGACAGGGGAAAACTTTCTTT
CASKGEGQGKTFF
>TRBJ2-7|-|TRBV28|-
TGTGCCAGCTGTGGTCACTCCTACGAGCAGTACTTC
CASCGHSYEQYF
>TRBJ1-6|-|TRBV5-4|-
TGTGCCAGCAGCTCATTCGGGACTTATTCACCCCTCCACTTT
CASSSFGTYSPLHF
>TRBJ2-5|-|TRBV7-9|-
TGTGCCAGCAGCCCTCTTCCCGGGGAAGAGACCCAGTACTTC
CASSPLPGEETQYF
>TRBJ2-7|-|TRBV5-6|-
TGTGCCAGCAGTACTCACGGGGCCCCCTACGAGCAGTACTTC
CASSTHGAPYEQYF
>TRBJ1-4|-|TRBV12-5|-
TGTGCTAGTGGTTATGGGGGTCCAGAGAAACTGTTTTTT
CASGYGGPEKLFF
>TRBJ2-7|-|TRBV4-1|-
TGCGCCAGCAGCCCTCACCCTAGGTCTGGCTCCTACGAGCAGTACTTC
CASSPHPRSGSYEQYF
>TRBJ1-1|-|TRBV2|-
TGTGCCAGCAGTGGGGGGTCGAACACTGAAGCTTTCTTT
CASSGGSNTEAFF
>TRBJ2-5|-|TRBV13|-
TGTGCCAGCAGATACAGGGTCCACCAAGAGACCCAGTACTTC
CASRYRVHQETQYF
>TRBJ2-7|few|TRBV28|-
TGTGCCAGCAGTCCAAACCTACCCGAGCAGTACTTC
CASSPNLPEQYF
>TRBJ1-6|-|TRBV4-3|TRBD1
TGCGCCAGCAGCCAAGGGACAGGGCTGAATTCACCCCTCCACTTT
CASSQGTGLNSPLHF
>TRBJ1-6|-|TRBV19|-
TGTGCCAGTAGTATCTTGTCGGGAGGACGGACTAATTCACCCCTCCACTTT
CASSILSGGRTNSPLHF
>TRBJ2-1|-|TRBV29-1|TRBD1
TGCAGCGCAGCCGGGACAGAGGGCGTTGATGAGCAGTTCTTC
CSAAGTEGVDEQFF
>TRBJ2-7|-|TRBV10-3|TRBD1
TGTGCCATCAGTGGGACAGGCGCTAACTACTACGAGCAGTACTTC
CAISGTGANYYEQYF
>TRBJ2-2|-|TRBV10-1|TRBD1
TGCGCCAGCAGGACAGGGCCCACCGGGGAGCTGTTTTTT
CASRTGPTGELFF
>TRBJ1-6|-|TRBV5-1|-
TGCGCCAGCAACGACGCACAGCCGGATTCACCCCTCCACTTT
CASNDAQPDSPLHF
>TRBJ2-2|-|TRBV24-1|TRBD1
TGTGCCACCAGTGATTACAGGGGGCTAGGCGGGGAGCTGTTTTTT
CATSDYRGLGGELFF
>TRBJ2-3|-|TRBV7-3|-
TGTGCCAGCAGTGAATATCCTAGCACAGATACGCAGTATTTT
CASSEYPSTDTQYF